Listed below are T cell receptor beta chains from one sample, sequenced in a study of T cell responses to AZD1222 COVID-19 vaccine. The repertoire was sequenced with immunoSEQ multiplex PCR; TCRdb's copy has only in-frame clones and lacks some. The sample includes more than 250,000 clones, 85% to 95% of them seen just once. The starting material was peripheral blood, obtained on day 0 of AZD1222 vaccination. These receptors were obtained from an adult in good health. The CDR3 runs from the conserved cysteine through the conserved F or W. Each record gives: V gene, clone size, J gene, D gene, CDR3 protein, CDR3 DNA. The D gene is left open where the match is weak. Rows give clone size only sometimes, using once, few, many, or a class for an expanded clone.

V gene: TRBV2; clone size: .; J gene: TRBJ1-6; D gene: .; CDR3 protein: CASSEEGYGSPLHF; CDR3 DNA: TGTGCCAGCAGTGAAGAAGGGTATGGTTCACCCCTCCACTTT
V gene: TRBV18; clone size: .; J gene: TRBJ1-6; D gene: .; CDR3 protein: CASSRHVGSEGTLHF; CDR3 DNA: TGTGCCAGCTCACGCCACGTGGGGAGTGAGGGGACCCTCCACTTT
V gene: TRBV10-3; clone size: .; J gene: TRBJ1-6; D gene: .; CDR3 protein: CAPRRFLCRGCYNSPLHF; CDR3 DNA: TGTGCCCCTCGACGGTTCTTATGCAGGGGTTGCTATAATTCACCCCTCCACTTT
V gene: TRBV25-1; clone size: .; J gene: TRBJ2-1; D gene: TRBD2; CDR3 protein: CASSDSGLATHNEQFF; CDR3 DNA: TGTGCCAGCAGTGACTCGGGACTAGCAACTCATAATGAGCAGTTCTTC
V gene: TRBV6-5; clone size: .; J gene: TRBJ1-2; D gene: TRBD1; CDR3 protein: CASSTDRGANYGYTF; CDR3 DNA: TGTGCCAGCAGTACCGACAGGGGAGCTAACTATGGCTACACCTTC
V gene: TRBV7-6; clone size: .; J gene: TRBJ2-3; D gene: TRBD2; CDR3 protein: CASSRGGGDADTQYF; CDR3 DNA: TGTGCCAGCAGCCGGGGCGGGGGGGATGCAGATACGCAGTATTTT
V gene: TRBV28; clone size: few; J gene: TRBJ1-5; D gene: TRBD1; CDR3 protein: CASSTKTGVGNQPQHF; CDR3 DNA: TGTGCCAGCAGCACTAAGACAGGGGTAGGGAATCAGCCCCAGCATTTT
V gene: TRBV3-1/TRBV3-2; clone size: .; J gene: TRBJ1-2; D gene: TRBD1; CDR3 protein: CASSQALTGAYGYTF; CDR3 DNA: TGTGCCAGCAGCCAAGCCCTCACAGGGGCTTATGGCTACACCTTC
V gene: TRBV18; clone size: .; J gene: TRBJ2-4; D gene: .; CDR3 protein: CASSPSDRLNIQYF; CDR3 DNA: TGTGCCAGCTCTCCCTCGGACAGATTAAACATTCAGTACTTC
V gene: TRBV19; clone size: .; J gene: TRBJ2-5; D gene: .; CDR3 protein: CASRSRGNVETQYF; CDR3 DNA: TGTGCCAGTAGATCGCGGGGAAATGTGGAGACCCAGTACTTC
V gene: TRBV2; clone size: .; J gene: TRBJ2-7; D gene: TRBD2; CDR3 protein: CAGRTSGRARVLGTYEQYF; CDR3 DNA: TGTGCCGGAAGGACTAGCGGGAGGGCGAGGGTACTTGGCACCTACGAGCAGTACTTC
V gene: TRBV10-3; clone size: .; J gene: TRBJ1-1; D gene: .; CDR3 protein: CAISESGNEAFF; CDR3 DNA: TGTGCCATCAGTGAGTCCGGCAATGAAGCTTTCTTT
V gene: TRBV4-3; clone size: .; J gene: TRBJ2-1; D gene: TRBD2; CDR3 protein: CASSQRTSDYNEQFF; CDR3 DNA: TGCGCCAGCAGCCAACGGACTAGCGATTACAATGAGCAGTTCTTC
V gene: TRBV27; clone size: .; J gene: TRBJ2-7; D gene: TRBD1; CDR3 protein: CASTRQGNYEQYF; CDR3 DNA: TGTGCCAGCACCAGACAGGGGAACTACGAGCAGTACTTC
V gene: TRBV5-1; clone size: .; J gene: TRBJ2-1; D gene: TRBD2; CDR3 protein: CASSLMGSGHYNEQFF; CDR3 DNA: TGCGCCAGCAGCCTCATGGGTAGCGGGCATTACAATGAGCAGTTCTTC
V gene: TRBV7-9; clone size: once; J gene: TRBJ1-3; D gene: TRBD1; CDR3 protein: CASARNQGASSGNTIYF; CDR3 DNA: TGTGCCAGCGCTCGCAACCAGGGGGCCAGCTCTGGAAACACCATATATTTT
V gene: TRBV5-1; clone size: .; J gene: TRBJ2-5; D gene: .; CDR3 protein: CASSLGREETQYF; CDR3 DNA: TGCGCCAGCAGCTTGGGTCGGGAAGAGACCCAGTACTTC
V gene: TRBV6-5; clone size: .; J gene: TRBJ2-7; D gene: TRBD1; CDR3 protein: CASSWGTGNEQYF; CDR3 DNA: TGTGCCAGCAGTTGGGGGACAGGGAACGAGCAGTACTTC
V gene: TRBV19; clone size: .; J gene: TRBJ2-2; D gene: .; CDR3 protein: CASSNTGELFF; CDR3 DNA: TGTGCCAGTAGTAACACCGGGGAGCTGTTTTTT
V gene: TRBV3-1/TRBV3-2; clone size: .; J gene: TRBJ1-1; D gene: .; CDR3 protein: CASSQLTGNTEAFF; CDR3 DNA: TGTGCCAGCAGCCAACTAACGGGGAACACTGAAGCTTTCTTT
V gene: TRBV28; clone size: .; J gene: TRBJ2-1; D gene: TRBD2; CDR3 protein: CAIRQSGSYNEQFF; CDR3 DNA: TGTGCCATCAGGCAAAGCGGGAGCTACAATGAGCAGTTCTTC
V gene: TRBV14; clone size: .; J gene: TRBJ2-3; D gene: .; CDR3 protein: CASSQGLFRGENVDTQYF; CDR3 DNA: TGTGCCAGCAGCCAAGGTCTGTTTAGGGGAGAGAATGTAGATACGCAGTATTTT
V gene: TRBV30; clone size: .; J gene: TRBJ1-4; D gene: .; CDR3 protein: CAWSDRGRANEKLFF; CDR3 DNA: TGTGCCTGGAGTGACCGGGGAAGGGCTAATGAAAAACTGTTTTTT
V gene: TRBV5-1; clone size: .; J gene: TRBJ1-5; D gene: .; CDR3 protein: CASSLAGYSNQPQHF; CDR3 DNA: TGCGCCAGCAGCTTGGCCGGGTATAGCAATCAGCCCCAGCATTTT
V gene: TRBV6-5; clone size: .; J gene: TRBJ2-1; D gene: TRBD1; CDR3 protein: CASSSTGTGSNNEQFF; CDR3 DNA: TGTGCCAGCAGTTCCACCGGGACAGGGAGCAACAATGAGCAGTTCTTC
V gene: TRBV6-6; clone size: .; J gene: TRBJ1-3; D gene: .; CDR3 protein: CASSRSQFRQTTGNTIYF; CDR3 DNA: TGTGCCAGCAGTAGATCCCAGTTTAGGCAAACCACTGGAAACACCATATATTTT
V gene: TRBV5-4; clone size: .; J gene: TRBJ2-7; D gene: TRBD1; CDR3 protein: CASSLDRASIYEQYF; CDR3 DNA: TGTGCCAGCAGCCTGGACAGGGCCTCAATCTACGAGCAGTACTTC
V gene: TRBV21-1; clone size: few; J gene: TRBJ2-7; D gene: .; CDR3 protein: CASSTTQLGSEQYF; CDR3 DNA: TGTGCCAGCAGCACTACCCAACTTGGTAGCGAGCAGTACTTC
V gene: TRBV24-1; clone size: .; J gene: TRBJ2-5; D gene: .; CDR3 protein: CATSDATGFQETQYF; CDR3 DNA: TGTGCCACCAGTGACGCTACAGGTTTCCAAGAGACCCAGTACTTC
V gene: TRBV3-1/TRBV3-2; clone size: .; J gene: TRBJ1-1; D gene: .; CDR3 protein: CASSTGGTEAFF; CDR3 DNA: TGTGCCAGCAGCACGGGGGGCACTGAAGCTTTCTTT
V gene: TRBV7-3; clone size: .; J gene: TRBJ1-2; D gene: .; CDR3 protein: CASSLTPDNLRGYTF; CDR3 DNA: TGTGCCAGCAGCTTAACCCCTGACAACCTGAGGGGCTACACCTTC
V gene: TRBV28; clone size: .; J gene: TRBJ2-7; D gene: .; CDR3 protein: CASSFGAPSEQYF; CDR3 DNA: TGTGCCAGCAGTTTTGGGGCTCCGAGTGAGCAGTACTTC
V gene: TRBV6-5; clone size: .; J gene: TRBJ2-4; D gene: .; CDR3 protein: CASSTGAEGIQYF; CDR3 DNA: TGTGCCAGCAGTACGGGGGCGGAAGGCATTCAGTACTTC
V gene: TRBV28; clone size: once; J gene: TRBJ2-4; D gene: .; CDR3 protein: CARFLDSLAKNIQYF; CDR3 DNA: TGTGCCAGGTTCTTGGACTCTTTAGCCAAAAACATTCAGTACTTC
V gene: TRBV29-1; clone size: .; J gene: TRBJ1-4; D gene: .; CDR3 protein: CSASTGRGEEKLFF; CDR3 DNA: TGCAGCGCGTCAACGGGCAGGGGTGAGGAAAAACTGTTTTTT
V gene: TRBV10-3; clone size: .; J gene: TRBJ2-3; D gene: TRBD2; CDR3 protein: CAISKGYSGRAGADTQYF; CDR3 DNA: TGTGCCATCAGCAAGGGGTATAGCGGGAGGGCCGGGGCAGATACGCAGTATTTT
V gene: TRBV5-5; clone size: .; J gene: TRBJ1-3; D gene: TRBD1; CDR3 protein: CASSRGTGPSGNTIYF; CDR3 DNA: TGTGCCAGCAGCCGCGGGACAGGGCCCTCTGGAAACACCATATATTTT
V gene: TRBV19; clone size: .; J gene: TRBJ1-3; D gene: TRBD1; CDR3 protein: CASSTGGRGNTIYF; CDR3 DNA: TGTGCCTCCAGTACAGGGGGCAGAGGAAACACCATATATTTT
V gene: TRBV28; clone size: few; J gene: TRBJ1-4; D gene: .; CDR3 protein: CASSPGTKLFF; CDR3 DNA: TGTGCCAGCAGTCCCGGGACAAAACTGTTTTTT
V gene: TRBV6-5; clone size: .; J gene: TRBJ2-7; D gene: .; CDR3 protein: CASSPTRTSSYEQYF; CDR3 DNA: TGTGCCAGCAGCCCCACCCGAACGAGCTCCTACGAGCAGTACTTC
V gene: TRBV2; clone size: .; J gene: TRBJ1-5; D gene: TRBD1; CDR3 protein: CASSVHGQGVYQPQHF; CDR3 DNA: TGTGCCAGCAGCGTACACGGACAGGGTGTTTATCAGCCCCAGCATTTT
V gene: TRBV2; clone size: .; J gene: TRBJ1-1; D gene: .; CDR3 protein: CATGGEMNTEAFF; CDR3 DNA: TGTGCCACAGGCGGGGAAATGAACACTGAAGCTTTCTTT
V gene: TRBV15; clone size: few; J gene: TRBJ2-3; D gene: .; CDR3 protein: CATSRYRARSADTQYF; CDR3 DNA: TGTGCCACCAGCAGATACCGGGCAAGGTCGGCAGATACGCAGTATTTT
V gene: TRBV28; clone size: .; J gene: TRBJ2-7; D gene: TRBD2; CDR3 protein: CASSASGSSYEQYF; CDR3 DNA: TGTGCCAGCAGTGCAAGCGGGAGCTCCTACGAGCAGTACTTC
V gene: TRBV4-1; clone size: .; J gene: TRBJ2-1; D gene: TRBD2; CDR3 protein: CASSQSGGAYNEQFF; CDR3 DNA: TGCGCCAGCAGCCAATCCGGGGGGGCCTACAATGAGCAGTTCTTC
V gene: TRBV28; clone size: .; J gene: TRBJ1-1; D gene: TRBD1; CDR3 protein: CASRPQGLMNTEAFF; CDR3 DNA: TGTGCCAGCAGGCCACAGGGGCTCATGAACACTGAAGCTTTCTTT
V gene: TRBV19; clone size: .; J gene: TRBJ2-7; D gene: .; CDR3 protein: CASSIGSAGGGEQYF; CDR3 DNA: TGTGCCAGTAGTATAGGAAGTGCAGGGGGAGGCGAGCAGTACTTC
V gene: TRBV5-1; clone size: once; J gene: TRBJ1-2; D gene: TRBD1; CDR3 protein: CASSVDRAGYGYTF; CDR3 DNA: TGCGCCAGCAGCGTGGACAGGGCCGGCTATGGCTACACCTTC
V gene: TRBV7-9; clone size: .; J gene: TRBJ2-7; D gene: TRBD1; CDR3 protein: CASSLTGNFYEQYF; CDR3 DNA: TGTGCCAGCAGCTTGACAGGGAACTTCTACGAGCAGTACTTC